The rows below give T cell receptor beta chains drawn from one sample of a study of human T cells and chemical hapten exposure. One entry per CDR3 protein, called by TCRdb with MiXCR from the RACE reads. The sample includes approximately 110,000 distinct CDR3 sequences, 9.5% to 12% of them seen just once. Source: whole blood, taken in connection with sensitization to the hapten diphenylcyclopropenone (DPC). The receptor source for this set is a woman aged 40 to 50 with alopecia areata. Some clones in this sample may be carry-over from other donors' samples. Each CDR3 is given with its conserved first and last residue. D genes are given only for firm matches. Size values are once, few and many counts, or a class for expanded clones, and some rows have none.

V gene	D gene	J gene	clone size	CDR3 protein	CDR3 DNA
TRBV3-1	-	TRBJ2-5	few	CASSHRGVETQYF	TGTGCCAGCAGCCATCGAGGGGTAGAGACCCAGTACTTC
TRBV20-1	-	TRBJ1-4	-	CSARDRGQSNEKLFF	TGCAGTGCTAGAGATCGAGGACAGTCTAATGAAAAACTGTTTTTT
TRBV28	-	TRBJ1-1	-	CASSLGMRGTEAFF	TGTGCCAGCAGTTTAGGCATGCGTGGAACTGAAGCTTTCTTT
TRBV11-2	-	TRBJ1-4	-	CASSPTAVQNEKLFF	TGTGCCAGCAGCCCAACAGCCGTACAGAATGAAAAACTGTTTTTT
TRBV20-1	-	TRBJ2-1	many	CSAIPAQGPNEQFF	TGCAGTGCCATCCCCGCGCAGGGCCCCAATGAGCAGTTCTTC
TRBV7-2	TRBD1	TRBJ2-3	-	CASSWPDRGADTQYF	TGTGCCAGCAGCTGGCCAGACAGGGGAGCAGATACGCAGTATTTT
TRBV6-5	-	TRBJ2-2	many	CASNPGFTGELFF	TGTGCCAGCAACCCAGGGTTCACCGGGGAGCTGTTTTTT
TRBV10-3	TRBD2	TRBJ2-7	-	CAISQKAGVYEQYF	TGTGCCATCAGCCAGAAGGCGGGAGTTTACGAGCAGTACTTC
TRBV5-5	TRBD1	TRBJ2-5	-	CASSWGTEETQYF	TGTGCCAGCAGCTGGGGGACAGAAGAGACCCAGTACTTC
TRBV7-9	-	TRBJ1-4	many	CASSLAAGSTGRLNEKLFF	TGTGCCAGCAGCTTAGCGGCTGGGTCAACAGGGCGCTTGAATGAAAAACTGTTTTTT
TRBV18	TRBD1	TRBJ2-7	-	CASSQQGQAIYEQYF	TGTGCCAGCTCACAGCAGGGACAGGCTATCTACGAGCAGTACTTC
TRBV5-6	TRBD2	TRBJ2-6	many	CASSPGGTPNVLTF	TGTGCCAGCAGCCCGGGAGGCACACCCAACGTCCTGACTTTC
TRBV30	TRBD2	TRBJ2-3	-	CAWSVLAGGPSTDTQYF	TGTGCCTGGAGTGTACTCGCGGGGGGCCCTAGCACAGATACGCAGTATTTT
TRBV7-2	TRBD2	TRBJ2-2	many	CASSLSGRGTGELFF	TGTGCCAGCAGCTTATCAGGGAGGGGCACCGGGGAGCTGTTTTTT
TRBV4-3	-	TRBJ2-7	many	CASSQGTHYEQYF	TGCGCCAGCAGCCAAGGGACCCACTACGAGCAGTACTTC
TRBV27	-	TRBJ2-1	many	CASSFSAVGHEQFF	TGTGCCAGCAGTTTTTCGGCGGTGGGTCATGAGCAGTTCTTC
TRBV3-1	-	TRBJ2-7	many	CASSPGLTQSYEQYF	TGTGCCAGCAGCCCGGGACTCACGCAGTCCTACGAGCAGTACTTC
TRBV6-2/TRBV6-3	-	TRBJ1-1	few	CASSRRSPPLGTEAFF	TGTGCCAGCAGCAGACGTTCACCCCCCCTAGGCACTGAAGCTTTCTTT
TRBV5-8	TRBD2	TRBJ2-7	-	CASSLAVLAGAYEQYF	TGTGCCAGCAGCTTGGCCGTGCTAGCGGGAGCTTACGAGCAGTACTTC
TRBV6-2/TRBV6-3	TRBD1	TRBJ1-5	few	CASSYAPGTSGRGKNQPQHF	TGTGCCAGCAGTTACGCCCCTGGGACGTCGGGCAGGGGGAAAAATCAGCCCCAGCATTTT
TRBV9	TRBD2	TRBJ2-2	many	CASSVLGGGTGELFF	TGTGCCAGCAGCGTACTAGGCGGGGGCACCGGGGAGCTGTTTTTT
TRBV4-3	-	TRBJ2-3	few	CASSQDRLGFTDAQYF	TGCGCCAGCAGCCAAGATAGGCTGGGGTTCACAGATGCGCAGTATTTT